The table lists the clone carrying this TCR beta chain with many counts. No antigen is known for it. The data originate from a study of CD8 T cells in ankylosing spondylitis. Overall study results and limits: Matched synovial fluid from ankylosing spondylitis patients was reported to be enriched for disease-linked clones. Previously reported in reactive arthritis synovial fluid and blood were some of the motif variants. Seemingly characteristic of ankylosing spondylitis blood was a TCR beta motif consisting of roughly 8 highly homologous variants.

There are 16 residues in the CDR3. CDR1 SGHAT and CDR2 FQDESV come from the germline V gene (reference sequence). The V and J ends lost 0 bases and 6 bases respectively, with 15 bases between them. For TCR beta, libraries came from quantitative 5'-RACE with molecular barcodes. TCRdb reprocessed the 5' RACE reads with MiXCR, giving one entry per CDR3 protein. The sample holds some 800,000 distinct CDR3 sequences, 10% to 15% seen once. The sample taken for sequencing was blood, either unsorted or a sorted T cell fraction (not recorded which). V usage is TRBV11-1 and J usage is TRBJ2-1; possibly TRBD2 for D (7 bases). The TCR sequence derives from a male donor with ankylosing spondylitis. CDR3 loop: CASSLAAGEGVNEQFF. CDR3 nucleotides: TGTGCCAGCAGCTTAGCGGCGGGGGAGGGGGTCAATGAGCAGTTCTTC.